This entry lists 18 T cell receptor beta chains sequenced from one sample in a study of blood T cell repertoires in COVID-19. Clones were sequenced by immunoSEQ multiplex PCR, and TCRdb holds only the in-frame ones, with some missing. The table records 150,000 or so clones, over 80% of them present only once. The sample was peripheral blood. The receptor set was obtained from an elderly man with acute or convalescent COVID-19.

The J gene is TRBJ1-1, the V gene TRBV28; D is uncertain. CDR3 length equals 14 residues. Per germline, CDR1 MDHEN and CDR2 SYDVKM. V was pared by 3 bases and J by 2 bases, with 10 bases between. This chain's CDR3 is CASSFSAGNTEAFF. Written as DNA, the CDR3 is TGTGCCAGCAGTTTTTCGGCGGGTAACACTGAAGCTTTCTTT.

The chain joins TRBV5-5 to TRBJ2-3; TRBD2 matches 10 bases. Trimming removed 1 base from V and 0 bases from J; junction bases left unmatched: 8. The CDR3 loop spans 18 amino acids. Germline values: CDR1 SGHKS, CDR2 YYEKEE (reference sequence). Here the CDR3 reads CASSLYPAGGASTDTQYF. CDR3 in DNA: TGTGCCAGCAGCTTGTATCCAGCGGGAGGGGCTAGCACAGATACGCAGTATTTT.

The chain carries TRBV6-1 and TRBJ1-2, with 7 positions matching TRBD1. Per the germline V gene, CDR1 is MNHNS and CDR2 is SASEGT. V lost 3 bases to trimming and J lost 5 bases; unmatched junction nucleotides: 3. This CDR3 has 13 amino acids. The CDR3: CASSETGYYGYTF. The CDR3 region has the DNA TGTGCCAGCAGTGAGACAGGGTATTATGGCTACACCTTC.

The chain combines TRBV5-1 with TRBJ2-2; D might be TRBD1 (7 bases). CDR1 and CDR2 from the germline V gene are SGHRS and YFSETQ. V gave up 4 bases and J gave up 4 bases, with 11 bases separating them. This CDR3 is 14 amino acids long. The CDR3 DNA reads as TGCGCCAGCAGCGGGGGGACAGCCACCGGGGAGCTGTTTTTT. This encodes CASSGGTATGELFF.

This chain links TRBV28 with TRBJ2-5; 9 bases line up with TRBD2. The CDR3 sequence is 17 residues long. Germline V gene lookup returns CDR1 MDHEN and CDR2 SYDVKM. The V and J ends lost 6 bases and 3 bases, in that order; junction bases with no gene match: 14. CDR3: CASSPPEGTSPKETQYF. The CDR3 bases are TGTGCCAGCAGCCCCCCCGAAGGGACTAGCCCCAAAGAGACCCAGTACTTC.

This clone was counted a few times. The genes are TRBV27 and TRBJ2-7; perhaps TRBD2 as D (6 bases). The CDR3 runs 15 residues. V lost 7 bases and J lost 0, with 16 bases in between. Germline V gene lookup returns CDR1 MNHEY and CDR2 SMNVEV (reference sequence). CDR3 sequence: CASIPTAGSSYEQYF. CDR3 in DNA: TGTGCCAGCATCCCCACAGCGGGTAGCTCCTACGAGCAGTACTTC.

V is TRBV18 and J is TRBJ2-1; the match to TRBD1 covers 9 bases. The J segment lost 7 bases and the V segment lost 0 bases, leaving 7 bases of the junction unmatched. Germline assignment: CDR1 KGHSH and CDR2 LQKENI. The CDR3 is made up of 16 amino acids. In DNA, the CDR3 is TGTGCCAGCTCACCACCCGGGACAGGGTCAAGGAATGAGCAGTTCTTC. This codes for CASSPPGTGSRNEQFF.

The J gene is TRBJ2-3, the V gene TRBV24-1; D gene ambiguous. The V end lost 0 bases, the J end lost 6 bases, and 3 bases lay between the germline ends. Germline V gene lookup returns CDR1 KGHDR and CDR2 SFDVKD. The CDR3 contains 12 residues. The CDR3 reads CATSDLLDTQYF. The CDR3 region has the DNA TGTGCCACCAGTGATTTGCTGGATACGCAGTATTTT.

This chain connects TRBV6-5 to TRBJ1-1; 8 bases are shared with TRBD1. Unmatched junction bases numbered 8, after V lost 5 bases and J lost 9 bases. The CDR3 loop spans 13 amino acids. Germline-derived CDR1 and CDR2 are MNHEY and SVGAGI. The CDR3 loop is CASSLPGQGQAFF. The CDR3 DNA reads TGTGCCAGCAGTCTACCAGGACAGGGCCAAGCTTTCTTT.

The rearrangement joins TRBV7-2 to TRBJ1-5; 9 bases line up with TRBD1. The germline V gene has CDR1 SGHTA and CDR2 FQGNSA. The CDR3 runs to 16 residues. Trimming took 1 base from V and 3 from J; bases not matched to a gene: 4. In nucleotides, the CDR3 is TGTGCCAGCAGCTTAGGCCACAGGGGGCTCAATCAGCCCCAGCATTTT. Its translation is CASSLGHRGLNQPQHF.

CDR3 nucleotides: TGTGCCAGCAGCCAAGGACAGGGATCCTATGGCTACACCTTC. Its translation: CASSQGQGSYGYTF. The chain joins TRBV4-2 to TRBJ1-2; 7 positions agree with TRBD1. The CDR3 sequence is 14 residues long. CDR1 is LGHNA and CDR2 is YNFKEQ in the germline V gene. Trimming took 1 base from V and 4 from J; bases not matched to a gene: 3.

The chain joins TRBV19 to TRBJ1-5; a weak D match, TRBD1 (6 bases). V shed 11 bases and J shed 3 bases, with 20 bases lying between them. Germline V lookup: CDR1 LNHDA, CDR2 SQIVND (reference sequence). The CDR3 is made up of 15 amino acids. CDR3 in amino acids: CASTQGPVFNQPQHF. CDR3 in DNA: TGTGCCTCAACCCAGGGGCCTGTCTTCAATCAGCCCCAGCATTTT.

The rearrangement joins TRBV3-1 (or the pseudogene TRBV3-2) to TRBJ1-2; D call uncertain. The CDR3 contains 15 residues. Trimming took 4 bases from V and 8 from J, leaving 20 bases between them. Per germline, CDR1 LGHDT and CDR2 YNNKEL (reference sequence). The CDR3 DNA sequence: TGTGCCAGCAGCCCGGGCCCGGGGTCTTCGAGAGGCTACACCTTC. Protein sequence: CASSPGPGSSRGYTF.

The V call is TRBV2, the J call TRBJ2-5, with 12 bases aligning to TRBD2. V trimming: 6 bases; J trimming: 9 bases; junction bases outside the gene matches: 11. CDR1 and CDR2 from the germline V gene are SNHLY and FYNNEI. The CDR3 is 15 amino acids. CDR3: CASSVGTSGQGPQYF. The CDR3 DNA is TGTGCCAGCAGCGTCGGGACTAGCGGGCAGGGGCCCCAGTACTTC.

This clone was seen a few times. The chain recombines TRBV3-1 (or the pseudogene TRBV3-2) with TRBJ2-3; TRBD2 aligns across 7 bases. The CDR3 extends over 17 amino acids. J gave up 8 bases and V 1 base, and 15 bases lay outside the gene matches. Per the germline V gene, CDR1 is LGHDT and CDR2 is YNNKEL (reference sequence). The CDR3 region is CASSQVSSSGSSGTQYF. The CDR3 DNA is TGTGCCAGCAGCCAAGTTTCGTCTAGCGGATCCTCAGGTACGCAGTATTTT.

The chain employs TRBV6-5 and TRBJ2-5; TRBD2 matches at 11 bases. V shed 6 bases, J shed 2 bases, and the junction held 5 bases outside the gene matches. CDR1 is MNHEY and CDR2 is SVGAGI in the germline V gene. This CDR3 has 15 residues. The CDR3 sequence: CASSGTSGIQETQYF. CDR3 DNA: TGTGCCAGCAGCGGGACTAGCGGAATTCAAGAGACCCAGTACTTC.

This clone has a single count. This chain uses TRBV5-6 with TRBJ2-2; 10 bases are shared with TRBD2. CDR1 and CDR2 (germline): SGHDT, YYEEEE. This CDR3 is built from 18 residues. With V trimmed by 4 bases and J by 3 bases, 12 bases remained unmatched. The CDR3 DNA reads TGTGCCAGCAGCGTGAAAGGAGCGGGGGGGCGAGACACCGGGGAGCTGTTTTTT. Its translation: CASSVKGAGGRDTGELFF.

The rearrangement links TRBV5-1 to TRBJ2-5, with D possibly matching TRBD2 (6 bases). Per the germline V gene, CDR1 is SGHRS and CDR2 is YFSETQ. The CDR3 runs 15 residues. The ends were cut back, 2 bases at V and 4 bases at J, with 15 bases in the middle. The CDR3 nucleotides are TGCGCCAGCAGCTTAGGGAGGAGCAGAATAGAGACCCAGTACTTC. Translation gives CASSLGRSRIETQYF.